These T cell receptor beta chains were read from a single sample in a study of cytomegalovirus exposure and HLA in healthy donors. Sequenced by immunoSEQ multiplex PCR; TCRdb stores in-frame clones only, minus some. The sample yields about 150,000 clones, about 80% seen once. The sequenced sample was PBMCs. Receptors originate from a man aged 30 to 39 in good health and CMV-seronegative. Both conserved end residues are part of each CDR3. Fields, in order: D gene, clone size, J gene, V gene, CDR3 DNA, CDR3 protein. A D gene is named only where the DNA matches it firmly. Only some rows state a clone size, as once, few, many or a class for expanded clones.

TRBD2,NA,TRBJ2-2,TRBV4-1,TGCGCCAGCAGCCAAAGGCCCTGGGTAGCGGGAAAGGCCACCGGGGAGCTGTTTTTT,CASSQRPWVAGKATGELFF
TRBD2,once,TRBJ2-2,TRBV6-6,TGTGCCAGCAGACAACGGACTAGCGGGAGGAACGGGGAGCTGTTTTTT,CASRQRTSGRNGELFF
TRBD2,NA,TRBJ2-1,TRBV30,TGTGCCTGGAGTAGCGGTTGGGGGCTAGCGGGAGATCGGGGCCGGGACAATGAGCAGTTCTTC,CAWSSGWGLAGDRGRDNEQFF
NA,NA,TRBJ2-1,TRBV5-6,TGTGCCAGCAGCTTGGCGGGTTTCGACAGGTACTCCTACAATGAGCAGTTCTTC,CASSLAGFDRYSYNEQFF
TRBD1,NA,TRBJ2-2,TRBV6-5,TGTGCCAGCAGTTACTCGACAGGGCCCGGCGGGGAGCTGTTTTTT,CASSYSTGPGGELFF
TRBD2,few,TRBJ2-3,TRBV7-2,TGTGCCAGCAGGTCGCGACTAGCGACGACGCAGTATTTT,CASRSRLATTQYF
TRBD2,NA,TRBJ2-3,TRBV10-2,TGCGCCAGCCGGCGGGAGGGCCTCACAGATACGCAGTATTTT,CASRREGLTDTQYF
NA,few,TRBJ2-7,TRBV11-2,TGTGCCAGCAGCTTGGGGGGAGCTCACGAGCAGTACTTC,CASSLGGAHEQYF
TRBD2,NA,TRBJ2-1,TRBV19,TGTGCCAGTAGTAAGGGGAGGGACAATGAGCAGTTCTTC,CASSKGRDNEQFF
NA,few,TRBJ2-7,TRBV5-6,TGTGCCAGCAGCTTGGTGTCGGGACACTTCTCGGGCGAGCAGTACTTC,CASSLVSGHFSGEQYF
TRBD1,NA,TRBJ2-6,TRBV19,TGTGCCAGTAGTTCCGGACAGGGGCCGTCTGGGGCCAACGTCCTGACTTTC,CASSSGQGPSGANVLTF
NA,NA,TRBJ1-4,TRBV27,TGTGCCAGCAGTTTCAGGGCTTGGGATGAAAAACTGTTTTTT,CASSFRAWDEKLFF
NA,NA,TRBJ2-5,TRBV2,TGTGCCAGCCTGGAGGTCGGGGAGACCCAGTACTTC,CASLEVGETQYF
TRBD1,NA,TRBJ2-4,TRBV19,TGTGCCAGTAGTACCTCCTCTCCTTCACAGGGGCCCAAAAACATTCAGTACTTC,CASSTSSPSQGPKNIQYF
NA,few,TRBJ1-4,TRBV6-5,TGTGCCAGCAGTTACAGCCCCGGGGGAAAACTGTTTTTT,CASSYSPGGKLFF